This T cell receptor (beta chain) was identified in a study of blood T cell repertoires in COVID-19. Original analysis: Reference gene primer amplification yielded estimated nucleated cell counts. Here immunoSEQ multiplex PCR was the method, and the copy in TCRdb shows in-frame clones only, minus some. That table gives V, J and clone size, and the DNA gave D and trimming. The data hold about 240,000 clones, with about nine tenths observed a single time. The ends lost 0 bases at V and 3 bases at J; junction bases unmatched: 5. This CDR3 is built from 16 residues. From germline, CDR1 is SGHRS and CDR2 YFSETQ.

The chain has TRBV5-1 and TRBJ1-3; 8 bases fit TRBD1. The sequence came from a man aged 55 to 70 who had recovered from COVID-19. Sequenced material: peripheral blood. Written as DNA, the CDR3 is TGCGCCAGCAGCTTGGTTGGACAGGGTGTTGGAAACACCATATATTTT. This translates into CASSLVGQGVGNTIYF.